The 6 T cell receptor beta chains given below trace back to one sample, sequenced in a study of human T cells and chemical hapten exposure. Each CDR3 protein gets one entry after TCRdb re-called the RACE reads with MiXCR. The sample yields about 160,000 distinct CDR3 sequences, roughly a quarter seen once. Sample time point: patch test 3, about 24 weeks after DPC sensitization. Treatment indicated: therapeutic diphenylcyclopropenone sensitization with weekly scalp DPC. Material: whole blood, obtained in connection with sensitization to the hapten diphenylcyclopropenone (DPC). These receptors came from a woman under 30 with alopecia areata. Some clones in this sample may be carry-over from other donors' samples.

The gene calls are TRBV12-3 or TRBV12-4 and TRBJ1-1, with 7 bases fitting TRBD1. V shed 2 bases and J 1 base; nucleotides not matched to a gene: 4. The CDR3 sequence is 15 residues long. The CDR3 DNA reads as TGTGCCAGCAGTTTATCGACAGGGAGGAACACTGAAGCTTTCTTT. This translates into CASSLSTGRNTEAFF.

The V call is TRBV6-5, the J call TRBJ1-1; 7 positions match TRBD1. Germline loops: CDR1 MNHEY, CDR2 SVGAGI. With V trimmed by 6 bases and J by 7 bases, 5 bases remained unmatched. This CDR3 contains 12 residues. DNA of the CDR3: TGTGCCAGCAGCGACAGGGCAGGTGAAGCTTTCTTT. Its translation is CASSDRAGEAFF.

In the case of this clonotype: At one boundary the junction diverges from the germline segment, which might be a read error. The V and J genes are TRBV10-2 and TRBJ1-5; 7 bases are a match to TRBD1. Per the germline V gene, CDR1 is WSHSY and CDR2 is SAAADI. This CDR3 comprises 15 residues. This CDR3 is CASRTGQRSNQPQHF. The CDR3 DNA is TGTGCCAGCCGCACGGGACAGAGGAGCAATCAGCCCCAGCATTTT.

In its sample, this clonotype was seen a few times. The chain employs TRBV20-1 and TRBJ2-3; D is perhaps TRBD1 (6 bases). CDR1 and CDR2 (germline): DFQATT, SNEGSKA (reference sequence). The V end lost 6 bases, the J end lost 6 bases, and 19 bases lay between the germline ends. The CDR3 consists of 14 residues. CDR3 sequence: CSAQDRLTSDTQYF. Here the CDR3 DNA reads TGCAGTGCACAAGACAGGCTCACATCGGATACGCAGTATTTT.

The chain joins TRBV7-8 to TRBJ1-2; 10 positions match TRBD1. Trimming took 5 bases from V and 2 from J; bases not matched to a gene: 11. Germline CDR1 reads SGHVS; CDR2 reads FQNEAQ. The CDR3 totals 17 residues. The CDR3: CASSRILTGGRNYGYTF. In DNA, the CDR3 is TGTGCCAGCAGCCGAATTCTGACAGGGGGCAGGAACTATGGCTACACCTTC.

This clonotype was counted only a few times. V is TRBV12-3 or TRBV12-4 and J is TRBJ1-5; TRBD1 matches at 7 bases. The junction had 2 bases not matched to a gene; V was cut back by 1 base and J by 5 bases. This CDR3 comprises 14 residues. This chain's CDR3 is CASSLGQGDQPQHF. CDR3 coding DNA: TGTGCCAGCAGTTTAGGGCAGGGGGATCAGCCCCAGCATTTT.